This entry concerns a single T cell receptor beta chain. A single record per CDR3 protein comes from TCRdb applying MiXCR to the RACE reads. This table has around 350,000 distinct CDR3 sequences, approximately 5% appearing once. This entry comes from a study of human T cells and chemical hapten exposure. Specified time point: pre-sensitization, week 0. Treatment defined: therapeutic diphenylcyclopropenone sensitization with weekly scalp DPC. Germline V gives CDR1 SGHVS, CDR2 FQNEAQ. V lost 5 bases, J lost 4 bases, and 14 bases stayed unmatched. This CDR3 is built from 19 residues. The chain joins TRBV7-8 to TRBJ2-3; 14 bases are shared with TRBD2. The input for sequencing was whole blood, taken in connection with sensitization to the hapten diphenylcyclopropenone (DPC). This sequence originates from a young woman with alopecia areata. Some clones in this sample may be carry-over from other donors' samples. CDR3 residues: CASSPYRIRLAGGPDTQYF. The CDR3 DNA is TGTGCCAGCAGCCCGTACAGAATCAGACTAGCGGGGGGGCCAGATACGCAGTATTTT.